This entry lists 24 T cell receptor beta chains sequenced from one sample in a study of T cell responses to AZD1222 COVID-19 vaccine. The assay was immunoSEQ multiplex PCR, and TCRdb's table has in-frame clones only and misses some. The data show about 140,000 clones, more than 90% seen once. The sequencing here drew on peripheral blood, taken on day 0 of AZD1222 vaccination. All receptors derive from an adult in good health.

This clone was counted a few times. The CDR3: CASSSTGVTGNTIYF. The CDR3 DNA follows: TGTGCCAGCAGCTCCACAGGGGTGACTGGAAACACCATATATTTT. J is TRBJ1-3 and V is TRBV5-5, with 7 bases identical to TRBD1. Germline CDR1 SGHKS, CDR2 YYEKEE (reference sequence). The CDR3 length is 15 residues. Trimming took 3 bases from V and 2 from J; bases not matched to a gene: 5.

The chain carries TRBV4-1 and TRBJ2-7; D ambiguous. Germline loops: CDR1 MGHRA, CDR2 YSYEKL. V dropped 1 base and J dropped 7 bases, with 17 bases sitting between them. This CDR3 comprises 15 residues. The CDR3, as DNA: TGCGCCAGCAGCCAAGGTTCAGGCCGGGCTTGGGAGCAGTACTTC. This encodes CASSQGSGRAWEQYF.

The J gene is TRBJ1-2, the V gene TRBV20-1; 9 bases line up with TRBD1. There are 14 residues in the CDR3. The germline CDR1 and CDR2 sequences are DFQATT and SNEGSKA (reference sequence). V lost 3 bases and J lost 4; bases outside the gene matches: 6. The CDR3 here is CSASGTGNAYGYTF. In DNA, the CDR3 is TGCAGTGCTAGTGGGACAGGGAATGCCTATGGCTACACCTTC.

This chain connects TRBV27 to TRBJ2-1; D call uncertain. CDR1 and CDR2 (germline): MNHEY, SMNVEV (reference sequence). The ends were cut back, 8 bases at V and 6 bases at J, with 14 bases in the middle. There are 13 residues in the CDR3. The CDR3 sequence: CASAFSPRNEQFF. As DNA, the CDR3 is TGTGCCAGCGCTTTTTCTCCCCGCAATGAGCAGTTCTTC.

This clone was seen just once. Germline is not matched at one junction end, which may reflect a read error. CDR3 sequence (DNA): TGTGCCAGCAGTAAGAGTAGCTATCAGCCCCAGCATTTT. It yields the protein CASSKSSYQPQHF. The chain links TRBV6-1 to TRBJ1-5; D gene unclear. The CDR3 is 13 residues long. Germline V lookup: CDR1 MNHNS, CDR2 SASEGT.

The chain uses TRBV27 and TRBJ1-1, with D uncertain. CDR1 is MNHEY, CDR2 SMNVEV, per germline (reference sequence). V shed 3 bases and J shed 3 bases, with 8 bases lying between them. The CDR3 totals 13 residues. The CDR3 DNA follows: TGTGCCAGCAGTTTTAGGGAACACACTGAAGCTTTCTTT. Residues: CASSFREHTEAFF.

V gene TRBV11-2 combines with J gene TRBJ2-1; 9 nucleotides align to TRBD2. The V gene end was trimmed by 8 bases and the J gene end by 8 bases; junction bases not matched to a gene: 13. Germline V CDR1 and CDR2: SGHAT, FQNNGV. There are 15 residues in the CDR3. The CDR3 bases are TGTGCCAGCCGTCGTATAGCGGGAGATTTACATGAGCAGTTCTTC. Protein product: CASRRIAGDLHEQFF.

The J gene is TRBJ1-2, the V gene TRBV9; D is possibly TRBD1 (5 bases). This CDR3 region has 15 residues. Germline-derived CDR1 and CDR2 are SGDLS and YYNGEE. Deletions cut 0 bases from V and 8 bases from J, with 17 bases between. The CDR3 DNA follows: TGTGCCAGCAGCGTAGGGGGTCAGGGTGGTCAGGGCTACACCTTC. Amino acid sequence: CASSVGGQGGQGYTF. Drawing the rest from reference TRBV9 and TRBJ1-2, the complete variable domain is DSGVTQTPKHLITATGQRVTLRCSPRSGDLSVYWYQQSLDQGLQFLIQYYNGEERAKGNILERFSAQQFPDLHSELNLSSLELGDSALYFCASSVGGQGGQGYTFGSGTRLTVV.

V and J are TRBV13 and TRBJ2-5; maybe TRBD1 (6 bases). Trimming pared 0 bases from V and 1 base from J, leaving 12 bases between. The CDR3 has 16 residues. Germline V CDR1 and CDR2: PRHDT, FYEKMQ (reference sequence). The CDR3 region has the DNA TGTGCCAGCAGCTTAGGCTTGACAGGTCTCCAAGAGACCCAGTACTTC. As protein: CASSLGLTGLQETQYF.

The V gene is TRBV28, the J gene TRBJ2-1; 9 nucleotides line up with TRBD2. The trim removed 5 bases at V and 9 bases at J, leaving 11 bases unmatched. This CDR3 has 15 amino acids. Germline values: CDR1 MDHEN, CDR2 SYDVKM. CDR3 protein: CASSPGGGGAGEQFF. The CDR3 bases are TGTGCCAGCAGTCCAGGCGGGGGGGGAGCAGGTGAGCAGTTCTTC.

The chain recombines TRBV19 with TRBJ2-2, with a tentative D call TRBD2 (6 bases). Trimming took 6 bases from V and 2 from J, leaving 13 bases between them. CDR3 length equals 15 residues. Looked up from germline, CDR1 is LNHDA and CDR2 is SQIVND (reference sequence). The CDR3 sequence: CASRAGTPNTGELFF. The CDR3 nucleotides read TGTGCCAGTAGGGCCGGGACTCCAAACACCGGGGAGCTGTTTTTT.

Regarding this clone: At one end the junction does not follow the germline gene, possibly because of a read error. The chain combines TRBV30 with TRBJ2-1; D remains unclear. CDR3 length: 13 amino acids. Per germline, CDR1 GTSNPN and CDR2 SVGIG (reference sequence). The CDR3 is CARSVSSYNEQFF. As DNA, the CDR3 is TGTGCCCGGAGCGTTAGCTCCTACAATGAGCAGTTCTTC.

The V and J genes are TRBV28 and TRBJ2-7, with D perhaps matching TRBD2 (5 bases). This CDR3 region has 12 residues. CDR1 MDHEN and CDR2 SYDVKM come from the germline V gene. Trimming cost V 4 bases and J 3 bases, with 7 bases left between them. The CDR3: CASSSRGYEQYF. The CDR3 DNA reads TGTGCCAGCAGTTCTCGGGGCTACGAGCAGTACTTC.

The CDR3 region is CATSRAPSLGEQYF. Here the CDR3 DNA reads TGTGCCACCAGCAGAGCCCCCAGCCTCGGCGAGCAGTACTTC. The chain uses TRBV15 and TRBJ2-7; no definite D call. The V gene lost 1 base and the J gene lost 6 bases, with 13 bases spanning the gap. The CDR3 is made up of 14 amino acids. Germline-derived CDR1 and CDR2 are LNHNV and YYDKDF (reference sequence).

The rearrangement links TRBV11-1 to TRBJ1-1; no firm D call. V lost 4 bases and J lost 3, with 9 bases in between. This CDR3 spans 13 amino acids. Germline assignment: CDR1 SGHAT and CDR2 FQDESV (reference sequence). The DNA of the CDR3 is TGTGCCAGCAGCTGGATGAGGGACACTGAAGCTTTCTTT. Protein sequence: CASSWMRDTEAFF.

The chain uses TRBV5-4 and TRBJ2-5; D may correspond to TRBD1 or TRBD2 (6 bases each). The germline V gene has CDR1 SGHNT and CDR2 YYREEE (reference sequence). The CDR3 has 15 amino acids. V lost 0 bases and J lost 4, with 13 bases in between. The chain's CDR3 is CASSLAKGGGETQYF. As DNA, the CDR3 is TGTGCCAGCAGCTTGGCAAAGGGGGGTGGAGAGACCCAGTACTTC.

The CDR3 loop reads CASSQDWTRTQYF. In DNA, the CDR3 is TGTGCCAGCAGCCAAGATTGGACTAGAACGCAGTATTTT. The chain combines TRBV3-1 (or the pseudogene TRBV3-2) with TRBJ2-3, with 7 bases that match TRBD2. The germline gives CDR1 LGHDT, CDR2 YNNKEL (reference sequence). The CDR3 has 13 residues. V lost 0 bases to trimming and J lost 9 bases; unmatched junction nucleotides: 3.

The chain couples TRBV29-1 to TRBJ1-2; D is possibly TRBD1 (6 bases). The CDR3 extends over 13 amino acids. Per the germline V gene, CDR1 is SQVTM and CDR2 is ANQGSEA. V dropped 7 bases and J dropped 4 bases, with 16 bases sitting between them. Here the CDR3 reads CSAPTGAGYGYTF. The CDR3 DNA reads as TGCAGCGCCCCCACGGGGGCGGGCTATGGCTACACCTTC. The full variable domain, its missing parts supplied by reference TRBV29-1 and TRBJ1-2, is SAVISQKPSRDICQRGTSLTIQCQVDSQVTMMFWYRQQPGQSLTLIATANQGSEATYESGFVIDKFPISRPNLTFSTLTVSNMSPEDSSIYLCSAPTGAGYGYTFGSGTRLTVV.

V usage is TRBV7-9 and J usage is TRBJ1-5; D is ambiguous. V gave up 0 bases and J gave up 7 bases, with 16 bases separating them. Germline CDR1 SEHNR, CDR2 FQNEAQ (reference sequence). The CDR3 spans 16 residues. Here the CDR3 DNA reads TGTGCCAGCAGCTTAGCTAGTCGGGCTTCGGGGCAGCCCCAGCATTTT. It yields the protein CASSLASRASGQPQHF.

With respect to this clone: Within the sample, other DNA sequences also encode this same CDR3. The chain has TRBV19 and TRBJ1-4, with unresolved D. This CDR3 contains 14 residues. Germline V gene sequence: CDR1 LNHDA, CDR2 SQIVND (reference sequence). V was cut by 6 bases and J by 3 bases, with 11 bases left in between. Here the CDR3 reads CASSLSAANEKLFF. The CDR3, as DNA: TGTGCCAGTAGCCTCTCAGCAGCTAATGAAAAACTGTTTTTT.

The rearrangement joins TRBV5-4 to TRBJ2-7, with D uncertain. V dropped 0 bases and J dropped 1 base, with 14 bases sitting between them. Germline V CDR1 and CDR2: SGHNT, YYREEE (reference sequence). The CDR3 loop spans 16 amino acids. The CDR3 DNA sequence: TGTGCCAGCAGCTTGGAGGGATCCCGTGGATCCTACGAGCAGTACTTC. It encodes CASSLEGSRGSYEQYF.

This clone has just a few counts. The rearrangement joins TRBV28 to TRBJ2-6, with D perhaps matching TRBD1 (6 bases). Germline CDR1 is MDHEN and CDR2 is SYDVKM. Trimming took off 5 bases at V and 0 bases at J, with 11 bases between the two ends. The CDR3 contains 16 residues. The CDR3 bases are TGTGCCAGCAGTACCGGACAGATCTCTGGGGCCAACGTCCTGACTTTC. Amino acids: CASSTGQISGANVLTF.

This clone was counted once. For the CDR3, the DNA is TGCGCCAGCAGCGGTGGGGGCTTTTCGAACACTGAAGCTTTCTTT. It is translated as CASSGGGFSNTEAFF. The chain employs TRBV5-1 and TRBJ1-1, with D perhaps matching TRBD1 (6 bases). The V end was cut by 4 bases, the J end by 1 base, with 14 bases between. CDR3 size: 15 residues. From germline, CDR1 is SGHRS and CDR2 YFSETQ.

Comments on this clone: Other DNA sequences within the sample encode an identical CDR3. The chain couples TRBV9 to TRBJ1-1, with D perhaps TRBD1 (5 bases). CDR3 length equals 14 residues. V gave up 0 bases and J gave up 0 bases, with 6 bases separating them. Germline values: CDR1 SGDLS, CDR2 YYNGEE. CDR3 sequence: CASSVGGMNTEAFF. Written as DNA, the CDR3 is TGTGCCAGCAGCGTAGGGGGGATGAACACTGAAGCTTTCTTT.